This is a list of T cell receptor beta chains from one sample in a study of T cells after yellow fever vaccination. TCRdb used MiXCR to reprocess the 5' RACE reads, holding one entry per CDR3 protein. There are about 69,000 distinct CDR3 sequences in the sample; approximately 5.9% occur only once, and under 2.5% lies in the top ten. The sequencing used CD4+ T cells sorted from PBMCs, collected roughly 14 days after the first yellow fever vaccination. The receptors were sampled from a man aged 18-30 years who received the YFV17D yellow fever vaccine. The CDR3 runs from the conserved cysteine through the conserved F or W. A D gene is named only where the DNA matches it firmly. Not every row has a clone size; where given, it reads once, few, many or a size class.

v_call	clone_size	d_call	j_call	cdr3_length	cdr3_nt	cdr3_aa
TRBV6-5	many	NA	TRBJ1-1	14	TGTGCCAGCAGTTATGAAAGGGGCTACACTGAAGCTTTCTTT	CASSYERGYTEAFF
TRBV20-1	many	NA	TRBJ1-5	15	TGCAGTGCTAGTGAACCCCGTGGTGGCAATCAGCCCCAGCATTTT	CSASEPRGGNQPQHF
TRBV5-1	many	NA	TRBJ1-2	12	TGCGCCAGCAGCTTGCAGTCGCGCAGCTACACCTTC	CASSLQSRSYTF
TRBV5-1	many	NA	TRBJ2-1	14	TGCGCCAACCTTACTGACCGGAGAGACAATGAGCAGTTCTTC	CANLTDRRDNEQFF
TRBV5-5	many	TRBD2	TRBJ2-5	16	TGTGCCAGCAGCAAATCAGCGGGGGAGTGGGGAGAGACCCAGTACTTC	CASSKSAGEWGETQYF
TRBV6-2/TRBV6-3	few	TRBD1	TRBJ1-5	15	TGTGCCAGCAGTTTTGGGACAGGGGGCAGGCAGCCCCAGCATTTT	CASSFGTGGRQPQHF
TRBV7-2	many	TRBD2	TRBJ2-1	15	TGTGCCAGCAGCTTAGCACTAGCGGGTGGGAATGAGCAGTTCTTC	CASSLALAGGNEQFF
TRBV12-3/TRBV12-4	many	TRBD2	TRBJ2-1	15	TGTGCCAGCAGACTAGCGGGGGGTCTCGGTAATGAGCAGTTCTTC	CASRLAGGLGNEQFF
TRBV27	many	NA	TRBJ2-3	15	TGTGCCAGCAGCAGCCGGGAGACGTTGACAGATACGCAGTATTTT	CASSSRETLTDTQYF
TRBV20-1	many	TRBD2	TRBJ2-4	14	TGCAGTGCCCCCCGGGGAGGGTTAGTGGACATTCAGTACTTC	CSAPRGGLVDIQYF
TRBV7-9	many	TRBD1	TRBJ2-7	16	TGTGCCAGCAGCTTAGATGGGACAGGGTGGTCCTACGAGCAGTACTTC	CASSLDGTGWSYEQYF
TRBV20-1	many	NA	TRBJ2-5	13	TGCAGTGCTAGACCCGCCCAGCAAGAGACCCAGTACTTC	CSARPAQQETQYF
TRBV10-3	many	NA	TRBJ1-6	14	TGTGCCATCAGTTCCCCAGGGTGGAATTCACCCCTCCACTTT	CAISSPGWNSPLHF
TRBV18	NA	TRBD1	TRBJ2-6	19	TGTGCCAGCTCACCAAAAGGCCGGGGCCAGGGGGATGGGGCCAACGTCCTGACTTTC	CASSPKGRGQGDGANVLTF
TRBV12-3/TRBV12-4	medium-sized	NA	TRBJ2-3	13	TGTGCCAGCAGTTTAGCTGGCACAGATACGCAGTATTTT	CASSLAGTDTQYF
TRBV25-1	many	TRBD1	TRBJ2-2	16	TGTGCCACCCTTCGGGAAGGGACAGCTAACACCGGGGAGCTGTTTTTT	CATLREGTANTGELFF
TRBV2	many	NA	TRBJ1-4	12	TGTGCCACCTCGGAGGGTGGGGAAAAACTGTTTTTT	CATSEGGEKLFF
TRBV10-3	many	TRBD1	TRBJ1-5	13	TGTGCCATCAGTGAGGACAGGGATCAGCCCCAGCATTTT	CAISEDRDQPQHF
TRBV5-4	many	TRBD1	TRBJ2-1	15	TGTGCCAGCAGTTTGGACAGGGCTAAATACAATGAGCAGTTCTTC	CASSLDRAKYNEQFF
TRBV20-1	many	TRBD1	TRBJ2-7	15	TGCAGTGCTAGAGATACCGGGACAGGGGTTTACGAGCAGTACTTC	CSARDTGTGVYEQYF
TRBV3-1	many	NA	TRBJ2-7	15	TGTGCCAGCAGCCAAGTAGTGACTTTAGCCTACGAGCAGTACTTC	CASSQVVTLAYEQYF
TRBV20-1	many	NA	TRBJ2-3	15	TGCAGTGCTAGAGAAGTTACCACCGGCACAGATACGCAGTATTTT	CSAREVTTGTDTQYF
TRBV7-2	NA	NA	TRBJ2-3	12	TGTGCCAGCGGGAAGAGGGGAGATACGCAGTATTTT	CASGKRGDTQYF
TRBV6-2/TRBV6-3	many	TRBD1	TRBJ1-1	15	TGTGCCAGCAGTTACTCGACAGGGCCGAACACTGAAGCTTTCTTT	CASSYSTGPNTEAFF
TRBV5-1	many	TRBD2	TRBJ2-1	15	TGCGCCAGCAGCGTCGGGACTAGCGGGGGGAATGAGCAGTTCTTC	CASSVGTSGGNEQFF
TRBV5-1	NA	NA	TRBJ2-5	15	TGCGCCAGCAGCTTGGTCGGGGACAACCACGAGACCCACTACTTC	CASSLVGDNHETHYF
TRBV7-2	many	NA	TRBJ1-1	14	TGTGCCAGCAGCAAACCGGGACAATACACTGAAGCTTTCTTT	CASSKPGQYTEAFF
TRBV12-3/TRBV12-4	many	TRBD1	TRBJ1-1	14	TGTGCCAGCAGTTTTCTGGAGGGGGCTACTGAAGCTTTCTTT	CASSFLEGATEAFF
TRBV7-2	many	TRBD2	TRBJ2-3	14	TGTGCCAGCAGCTTGGGACTAGCGCAAGATACGCAGTATTTT	CASSLGLAQDTQYF
TRBV12-3/TRBV12-4	many	TRBD1	TRBJ2-7	13	TGTGCCAGCAGTCGACAGGGTTTGCACGAGCAGTACTTC	CASSRQGLHEQYF
TRBV9	many	NA	TRBJ2-5	16	TGTGCCAGCAGCCCCCACCTCAGCGGGTTTAAGGAGACCCAGTACTTC	CASSPHLSGFKETQYF
TRBV7-6	many	NA	TRBJ2-1	15	TGTGCCAGCAGTACATGGAGGCGCTCCTACAATGAGCAGTTCTTC	CASSTWRRSYNEQFF
TRBV4-2	few	NA	TRBJ1-4	14	TGTGCCAGCAGCCCCGGTCTCCTCGGCGAAAAACTGTTTTTT	CASSPGLLGEKLFF
TRBV10-3	many	NA	TRBJ2-5	14	TGTGCCATCAGTGACAGGGTGTACCAAGAGACCCAGTACTTC	CAISDRVYQETQYF
TRBV6-1	many	TRBD2	TRBJ2-1	16	TGTGCCAGCAGACCGGATCAGCGGGGTTCCTACAATGAGCAGTTCTTC	CASRPDQRGSYNEQFF
TRBV20-1	many	TRBD1	TRBJ1-5	13	TGCAGTGCGGGGACAGGGGACAATCAGCCCCAGCATTTT	CSAGTGDNQPQHF
TRBV7-3	many	NA	TRBJ2-3	13	TGTGCCAGCAGCCGGCACCTGGGGGATACGCAGTATTTT	CASSRHLGDTQYF
TRBV20-1	many	NA	TRBJ2-5	14	TGCAGTGCTAGTTCCAAAACCCCCAAGGAGACCCAGTACTTC	CSASSKTPKETQYF
TRBV21-1	many	NA	TRBJ2-2	16	TGTGCCAGCAGCACCAGGGACAGGGGGGCCACCGGGGAGCTGTTTTTT	CASSTRDRGATGELFF
TRBV6-5	many	TRBD2	TRBJ2-1	14	TGTGCCAGCAGTTACCGCCTAGCGGGGGATCCCCAGTTCTTC	CASSYRLAGDPQFF
TRBV30	many	TRBD1	TRBJ2-7	14	TGTGCCTTCGAACCGGGACAGGGTAGAAGAGAGCAGTACTTC	CAFEPGQGRREQYF
TRBV10-3	many	TRBD2	TRBJ2-3	17	TGTGCCATCAGGACTGGACTAGCGGGCCCTGGGACAGATACGCAGTATTTT	CAIRTGLAGPGTDTQYF
TRBV5-1	many	NA	TRBJ2-7	13	TGCGCCAGCAGTCCGGACAGTTTTCGCGAGCAGTACTTC	CASSPDSFREQYF
TRBV12-3/TRBV12-4	many	TRBD1	TRBJ2-2	15	TGTGCCAGCAGTCCACAGGGGGCGGGCACCGGGGAGCTGTTTTTT	CASSPQGAGTGELFF
TRBV20-1	few	TRBD1	TRBJ1-1	14	TGCAGTGCCCCGAGACAGGGGGGGAACACTGAAGCTTTCTTT	CSAPRQGGNTEAFF
TRBV29-1	many	NA	TRBJ1-1	15	TGCAGCGTTCATCCCCCCGGACCGATAAACACTGAAGCTTTCTTT	CSVHPPGPINTEAFF
TRBV12-3/TRBV12-4	many	NA	TRBJ2-3	13	TGTGCCAGCAGTTTGGGTCACACAGATACGCAGTATTTT	CASSLGHTDTQYF
TRBV12-3/TRBV12-4	many	TRBD1	TRBJ2-7	14	TGTGCCAGCAGTTCTCCGGGACAGGTCTACGAGCAGTACTTC	CASSSPGQVYEQYF
TRBV29-1	many	NA	TRBJ2-2	14	TGCAGCGTTGACCAGGGGCTTAACACCGGGGAGCTGTTTTTT	CSVDQGLNTGELFF
TRBV10-1	many	TRBD1	TRBJ2-7	13	TGCGCCAGCAGCGACAGGGTGATTGACGAGCAGTACTTC	CASSDRVIDEQYF
TRBV7-8	many	NA	TRBJ2-3	16	TGTGCCAGCAGCCTTCAGGGGGGGGGGCAGGCAGATACGCAGTATTTT	CASSLQGGGQADTQYF
TRBV5-1	many	NA	TRBJ2-2	14	TGCGCCAGCAGCTTCCAGGGGGGGCACGGGGAGCTGTTTTTT	CASSFQGGHGELFF
TRBV5-1	many	TRBD1	TRBJ2-5	15	TGCGCCAGCAGCTTACAGGGGCCTCACGGTGAGACCCAGTACTTC	CASSLQGPHGETQYF
TRBV20-1	NA	NA	TRBJ2-3	16	TGCAGTGCTAGAGATGCGCGGGCGGGTCGCACAGATACGCAGTATTTT	CSARDARAGRTDTQYF
TRBV5-4	many	NA	TRBJ2-1	13	TGTGCCAGCAGCTTGGTCTTGGTCAATGAGCAGTTCTTC	CASSLVLVNEQFF
TRBV2	many	NA	TRBJ2-5	13	TGTGCCAGCAGTGACAGGTACCAAGAGACCCAGTACTTC	CASSDRYQETQYF
TRBV4-3	many	NA	TRBJ2-5	13	TGCGCCAGCAGCCGACAATACCAAGAGACCCAGTACTTC	CASSRQYQETQYF
TRBV30	many	NA	TRBJ2-7	14	TGTGCCTGGAGTGTACGTGACAGAGATACTGCGCAGTACTTC	CAWSVRDRDTAQYF
TRBV20-1	many	TRBD2	TRBJ2-1	14	TGCAGTGCGAACGGGGGGGGCCTGGAGCATGAGCAGTTCTTC	CSANGGGLEHEQFF
TRBV18	NA	NA	TRBJ1-3	15	TGTGCCAGCTCACCAGCAGGAACCTCTGGAAACACCATATATTTT	CASSPAGTSGNTIYF